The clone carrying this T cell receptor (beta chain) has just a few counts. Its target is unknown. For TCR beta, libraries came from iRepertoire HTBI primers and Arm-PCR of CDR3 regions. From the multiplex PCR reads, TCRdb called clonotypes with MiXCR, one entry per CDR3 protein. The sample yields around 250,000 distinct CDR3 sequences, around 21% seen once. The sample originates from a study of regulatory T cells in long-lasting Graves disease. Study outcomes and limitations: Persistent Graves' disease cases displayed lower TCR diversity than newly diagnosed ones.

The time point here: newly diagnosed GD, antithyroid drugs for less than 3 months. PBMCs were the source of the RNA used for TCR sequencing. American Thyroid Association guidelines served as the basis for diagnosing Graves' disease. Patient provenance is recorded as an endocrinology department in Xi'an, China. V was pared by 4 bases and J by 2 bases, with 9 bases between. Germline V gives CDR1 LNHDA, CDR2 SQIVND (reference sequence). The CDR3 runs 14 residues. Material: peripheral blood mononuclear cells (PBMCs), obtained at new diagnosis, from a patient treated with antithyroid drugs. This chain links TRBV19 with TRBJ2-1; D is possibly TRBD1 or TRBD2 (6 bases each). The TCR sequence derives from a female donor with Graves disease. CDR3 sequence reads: CASSKGGAYNEQFF. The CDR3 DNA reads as TGTGCCAGTAGTAAGGGGGGAGCCTACAATGAGCAGTTCTTC.